This T cell receptor (beta chain) was sequenced during a study of blood T cell repertoires in COVID-19. Study in general: Sites across the United States, Italy and Spain contributed samples from acute and convalescent COVID-19.

The authors' processing: Nucleated cell number was recorded as an estimate derived from reference gene primer amplification. Here immunoSEQ multiplex PCR was the method, and the copy in TCRdb shows in-frame clones only, minus some. That table furnishes V, J and clone size, whereas the DNA furnished D and trimming. The sample has 400,000 or so clones; roughly 86% are singletons. Germline-derived CDR1 and CDR2 are SGHNT and YYREEE (reference sequence). V lost 1 base to trimming and J lost 7 bases; unmatched junction nucleotides: 7. The CDR3 totals 15 residues. The clonotype was recovered from a human donor in a cohort sampled during active COVID-19. This chain joins TRBV5-4 and TRBJ2-1; 8 bases match TRBD2. The specimen was peripheral blood. In DNA form, the CDR3 reads TGTGCCAGCAGCTTGTCACCTCGCGGGGGGAATGAGCAGTTCTTC. Translating gives CASSLSPRGGNEQFF.